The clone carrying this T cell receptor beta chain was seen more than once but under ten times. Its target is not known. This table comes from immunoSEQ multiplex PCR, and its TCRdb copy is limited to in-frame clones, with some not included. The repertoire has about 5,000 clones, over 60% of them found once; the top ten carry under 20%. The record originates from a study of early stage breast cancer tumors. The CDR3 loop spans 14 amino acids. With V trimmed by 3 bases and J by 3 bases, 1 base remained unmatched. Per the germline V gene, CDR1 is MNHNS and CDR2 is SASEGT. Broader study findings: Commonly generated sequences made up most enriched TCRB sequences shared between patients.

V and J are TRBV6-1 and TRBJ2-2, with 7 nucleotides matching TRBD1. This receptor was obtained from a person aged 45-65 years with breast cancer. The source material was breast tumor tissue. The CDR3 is CASSDGQDTGELFF. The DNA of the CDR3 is TGTGCCAGCAGTGATGGACAGGACACCGGGGAGCTGTTTTTT.